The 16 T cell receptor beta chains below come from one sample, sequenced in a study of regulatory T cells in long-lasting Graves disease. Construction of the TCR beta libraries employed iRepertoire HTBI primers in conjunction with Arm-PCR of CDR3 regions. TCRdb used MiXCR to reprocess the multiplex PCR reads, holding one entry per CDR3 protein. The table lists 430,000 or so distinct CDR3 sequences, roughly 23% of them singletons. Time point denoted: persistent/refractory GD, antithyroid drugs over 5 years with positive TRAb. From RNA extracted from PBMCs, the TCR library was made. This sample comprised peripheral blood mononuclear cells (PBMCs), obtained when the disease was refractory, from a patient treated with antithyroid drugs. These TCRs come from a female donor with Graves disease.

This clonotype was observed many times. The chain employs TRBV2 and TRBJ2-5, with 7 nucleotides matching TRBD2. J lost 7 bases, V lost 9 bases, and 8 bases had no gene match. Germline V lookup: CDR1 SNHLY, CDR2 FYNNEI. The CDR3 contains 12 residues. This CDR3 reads CASESGDRTQYF. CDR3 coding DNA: TGTGCCAGTGAGAGCGGGGATCGGACCCAGTACTTC.

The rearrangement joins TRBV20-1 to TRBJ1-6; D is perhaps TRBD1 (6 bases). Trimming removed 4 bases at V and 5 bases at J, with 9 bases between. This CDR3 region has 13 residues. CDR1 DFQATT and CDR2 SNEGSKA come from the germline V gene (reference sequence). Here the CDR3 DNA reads TGCAGTGCTACAGGGGCGCATAATTCACCCCTCCACTTT. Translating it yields CSATGAHNSPLHF.

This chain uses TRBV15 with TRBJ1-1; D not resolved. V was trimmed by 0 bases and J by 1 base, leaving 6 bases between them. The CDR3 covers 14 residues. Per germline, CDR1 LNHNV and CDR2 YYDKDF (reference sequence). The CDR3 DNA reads TGTGCCACCAGCAGAGACGGGCCGAACACTGAAGCTTTCTTT. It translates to CATSRDGPNTEAFF.

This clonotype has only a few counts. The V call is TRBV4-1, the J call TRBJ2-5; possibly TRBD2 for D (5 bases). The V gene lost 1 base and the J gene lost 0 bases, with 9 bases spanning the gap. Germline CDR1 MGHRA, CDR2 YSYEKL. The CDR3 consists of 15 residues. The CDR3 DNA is TGCGCCAGCAGCCAAGTCGGGGATCACCAAGAGACCCAGTACTTC. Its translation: CASSQVGDHQETQYF.

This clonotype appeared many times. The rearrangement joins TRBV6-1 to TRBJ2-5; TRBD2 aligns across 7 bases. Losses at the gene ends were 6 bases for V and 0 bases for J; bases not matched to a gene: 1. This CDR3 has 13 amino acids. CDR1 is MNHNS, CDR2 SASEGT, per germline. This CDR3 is CASSREDQETQYF. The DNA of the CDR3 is TGTGCCAGCAGCCGGGAGGACCAAGAGACCCAGTACTTC.

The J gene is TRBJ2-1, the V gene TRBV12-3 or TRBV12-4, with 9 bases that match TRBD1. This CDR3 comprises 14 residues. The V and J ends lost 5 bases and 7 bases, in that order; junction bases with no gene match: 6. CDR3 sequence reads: CASSGGQGGNEQFF. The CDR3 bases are TGTGCCAGCAGTGGGGGACAGGGAGGGAATGAGCAGTTCTTC.

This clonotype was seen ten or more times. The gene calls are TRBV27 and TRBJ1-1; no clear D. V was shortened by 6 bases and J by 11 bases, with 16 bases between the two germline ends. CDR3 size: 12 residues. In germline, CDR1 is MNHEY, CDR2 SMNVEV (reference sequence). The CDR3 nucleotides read TGTGCCAGCAGCATGACCGGGTGGAACGCTTTCTTT. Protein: CASSMTGWNAFF.

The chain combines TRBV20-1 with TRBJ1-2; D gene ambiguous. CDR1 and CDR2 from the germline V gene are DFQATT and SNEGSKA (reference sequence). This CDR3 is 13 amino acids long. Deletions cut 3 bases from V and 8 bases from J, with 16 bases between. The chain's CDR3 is CSASGSFSEGYTF. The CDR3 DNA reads TGCAGTGCTAGTGGTAGTTTTTCGGAGGGCTACACCTTC.

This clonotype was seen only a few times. The CDR3 coding sequence is TGTGCCAGCAGCTTACCGGGGGGGAGCGGATTGCAGTATTTT. Translating gives CASSLPGGSGLQYF. The chain employs TRBV11-2 and TRBJ2-3; TRBD2 matches 8 bases. Germline values: CDR1 SGHAT, CDR2 FQNNGV. The length of the CDR3 is 14 residues. Unmatched junction bases numbered 9, after V lost 2 bases and J lost 11 bases.

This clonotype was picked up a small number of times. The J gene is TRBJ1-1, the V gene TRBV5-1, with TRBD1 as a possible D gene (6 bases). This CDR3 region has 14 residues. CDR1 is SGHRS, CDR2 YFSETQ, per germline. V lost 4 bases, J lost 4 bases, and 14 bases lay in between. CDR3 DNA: TGCGCCAGCAGCAAGGAGGGGGGAATCACTGAAGCTTTCTTT. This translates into CASSKEGGITEAFF.

CDR3 in amino acids: CASSLVGRAQYNEQFF. CDR3 nucleotide sequence: TGTGCCAGCAGCTTAGTCGGCAGGGCCCAGTACAATGAGCAGTTCTTC. The chain joins TRBV11-2 to TRBJ2-1; perhaps TRBD1 as D (5 bases). V was clipped by 1 base and J by 4 bases, with 14 bases between them. This CDR3 has 16 amino acids. Germline assignment: CDR1 SGHAT and CDR2 FQNNGV. Full variable domain (missing parts from reference TRBV11-2 and TRBJ2-1): EAGVAQSPRYKIIEKRQSVAFWCNPISGHATLYWYQQILGQGPKLLIQFQNNGVVDDSQLPKDRFSAERLKGVDSTLKIQPAKLEDSAVYLCASSLVGRAQYNEQFFGPGTRLTVL.

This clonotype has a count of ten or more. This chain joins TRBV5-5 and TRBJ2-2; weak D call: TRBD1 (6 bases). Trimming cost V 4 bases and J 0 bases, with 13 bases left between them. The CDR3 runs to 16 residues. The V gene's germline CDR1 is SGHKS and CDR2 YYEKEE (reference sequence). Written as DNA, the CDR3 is TGTGCCAGCAGCCTAGCCGGGACATCGAACACCGGGGAGCTGTTTTTT. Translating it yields CASSLAGTSNTGELFF.

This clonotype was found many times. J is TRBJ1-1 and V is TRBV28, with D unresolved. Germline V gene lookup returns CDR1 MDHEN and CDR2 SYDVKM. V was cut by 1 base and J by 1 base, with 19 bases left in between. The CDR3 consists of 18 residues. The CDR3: CASSLLSPIIGPNTEAFF. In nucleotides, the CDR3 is TGTGCCAGCAGTTTATTGTCCCCGATTATAGGACCGAACACTGAAGCTTTCTTT. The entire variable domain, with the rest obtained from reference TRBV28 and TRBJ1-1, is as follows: DVKVTQSSRYLVKRTGEKVFLECVQDMDHENMFWYRQDPGLGLRLIYFSYDVKMKEKGDIPEGYSVSREKKERFSLILESASTNQTSMYLCASSLLSPIIGPNTEAFFGQGTRLTVV.

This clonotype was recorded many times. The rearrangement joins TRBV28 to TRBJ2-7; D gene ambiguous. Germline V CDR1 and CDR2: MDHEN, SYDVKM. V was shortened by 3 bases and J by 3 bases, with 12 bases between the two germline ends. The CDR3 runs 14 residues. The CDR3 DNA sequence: TGTGCCAGCAGTTTCCTCGCAGGCAGCTACGAGCAGTACTTC. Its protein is CASSFLAGSYEQYF.

In DNA, the CDR3 is TGTGCCACCAGTGATTCTGACTATGGCTACACCTTC. Translation: CATSDSDYGYTF. The chain recombines TRBV24-1 with TRBJ1-2, with D unresolved. The CDR3 spans 12 residues. V dropped 2 bases and J dropped 3 bases, with 3 bases sitting between them. Germline V gene lookup returns CDR1 KGHDR and CDR2 SFDVKD.

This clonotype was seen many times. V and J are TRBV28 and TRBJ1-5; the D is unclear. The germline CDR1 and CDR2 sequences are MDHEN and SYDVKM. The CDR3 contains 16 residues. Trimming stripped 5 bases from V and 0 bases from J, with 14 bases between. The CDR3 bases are TGTGCCAGCAGTGGGTCTTCCGGGGTTAGCAATCAGCCCCAGCATTTT. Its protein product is CASSGSSGVSNQPQHF.